This TCR beta chain came from a study of T-cell memory formation after mild COVID-19. Turning to the study itself: Largely donor-specific sequence clusters came from a couple of donors. General study points: There was no confirmation that second-wave clones peaking on day 37 were SARS-CoV-2 specific. Of the contracting clones, CD4+ ones lay mainly in CM and EM, and CD8+ ones in EMRA.

A 5'RACE reaction primed in the constant segment made cDNA libraries of TCR alpha and TCR beta, and these carried sample barcodes and UMIs. One entry per CDR3 protein, called by TCRdb with MiXCR from the 5' RACE reads. The table records over 60,000 distinct CDR3 sequences, 16% of them present only once. In its sample, this clonotype was seen many times. Antigen unknown. CDR3 length equals 13 residues. Germline CDR1 reads SQVTM; CDR2 reads ANQGSEA. J gave up 4 bases and V 5 bases, and 2 bases lay outside the gene matches. V is TRBV29-1 and J is TRBJ2-1; 10 bases align to TRBD2. This receptor was identified in an adult woman who had mild COVID-19 (a few samples of this study predate the infection). Cell type and time point are not known. The specimen was PBMCs or a T cell subset sorted from them (not recorded which). In DNA form, the CDR3 reads TGCAGCGTTAATAGCGGGGGGTACAATGAGCAGTTCTTC. Its protein product is CSVNSGGYNEQFF.